This TCR beta chain was identified during a study of blood T cell repertoires in COVID-19. Study-level information: Both acute and convalescent COVID-19 samples were obtained from the United States, Italy and Spain. In each case, the material was cDNA or gDNA derived from T cells, B-cell-depleted T cells, or PBMCs.

Authors' processing steps: The authors estimated nucleated cell counts from reference gene primer amplification. Using immunoSEQ multiplex PCR, the repertoire was profiled, and TCRdb retains in-frame clones only, with some absent. V and J calls and clone size are copied from that table; D and trimming were computed from the DNA. The sample yields about 280,000 clones, approximately 86% seen once. Per the germline V gene, CDR1 is SGDLS and CDR2 is YYNGEE. Trimming removed 1 base from V and 5 bases from J; junction bases left unmatched: 3. CDR3 length: 14 amino acids. Sequenced input: peripheral blood. J is TRBJ1-1 and V is TRBV9, with 9 bases aligning to TRBD1. The sequence was obtained from a man between 18 and 35 years old with active or convalescent COVID-19. CDR3 bases: TGTGCCAGCAGCGTAACAGGGGGCAGGACTGAAGCTTTCTTT. Residues: CASSVTGGRTEAFF.